The 3 T cell receptor beta chains below were found in one sample sequenced in a study of cytomegalovirus exposure and HLA in healthy donors. Both 60 Vbeta primers and 13 Jbeta primers went into the PCR. Clones were sequenced by immunoSEQ multiplex PCR, and TCRdb holds only the in-frame ones, with some missing. The repertoire shows approximately 42,000 clones; the top ten hold roughly 8%. The sample taken for sequencing was PBMCs. These receptors were collected from a male donor in good health and CMV-seronegative.

The rearrangement joins TRBV5-1 to TRBJ2-5; unclear D gene. The CDR3 has 14 residues. Germline V gene data show CDR1 as SGHRS and CDR2 as YFSETQ. V was trimmed by 5 bases and J by 4 bases, leaving 15 bases between them. Here the CDR3 reads CASSLQVPGETQYF. The CDR3, as DNA: TGCGCCAGCAGTCTTCAAGTTCCAGGAGAGACCCAGTACTTC.

The chain recombines TRBV7-2 with TRBJ2-1, with 9 bases aligning to TRBD2. The V segment lost 5 bases and the J segment 4 bases; nucleotides outside the gene matches: 3. Germline values: CDR1 SGHTA, CDR2 FQGNSA. The CDR3 extends over 14 amino acids. In nucleotides, the CDR3 is TGTGCCAGCAGCAAACTAGCGGGTTACAATGAGCAGTTCTTC. It codes for CASSKLAGYNEQFF.

On this clone itself: Other nucleotide sequences in the sample specify the same CDR3. The rearrangement links TRBV5-4 to TRBJ1-5; perhaps TRBD1 as D (5 bases). Trimming took 5 bases from V and 4 from J, leaving 10 bases between them. The CDR3 runs 13 residues. The V gene's germline CDR1 is SGHNT and CDR2 YYREEE (reference sequence). In DNA form, the CDR3 reads TGTGCCAGCAGGGGGGGACTGAATCAGCCCCAGCATTTT. This codes for CASRGGLNQPQHF.